A single sample gave rise to the 26 T cell receptor beta chains below, sequenced in a study of T cell repertoires in cytomegalovirus infection. TCRdb re-analysed the reads in MiXCR, keeping a single row per CDR3 protein. Of 650,000 to 850,000 distinct CDR3 sequences in the sample, roughly 28% were seen once. Antigen specificity for these receptors is unknown. Here the sequenced sample was cultured CD8+ T cells from PBMCs, taken from culture after CMV antigen stimulation. The source is a human donor in good health (CMV status not recorded). Some clones in this sample may be carry-over from other donors' samples.

The chain joins TRBV2 to TRBJ2-7; weak D call: TRBD1 (6 bases). The CDR3 is 13 residues long. Trimming removed 10 bases from V and 4 bases from J, with 17 bases in between. The V gene's germline CDR1 is SNHLY and CDR2 FYNNEI. DNA of the CDR3: TGTGCCATACAGAGACAGGACAGATACGAGCAGTACTTC. As protein: CAIQRQDRYEQYF.

The chain recombines TRBV12-3 or TRBV12-4 with TRBJ1-1, with 9 bases fitting TRBD1. The CDR3 has 17 amino acids. V trimming: 4 bases; J trimming: 1 base; junction bases outside the gene matches: 10. The DNA for the CDR3 is TGTGCCAGCAGTTCGGACGGGACAGGGAGGAGGAACACTGAAGCTTTCTTT. Its translation is CASSSDGTGRRNTEAFF.

This clonotype showed up just once. This chain links TRBV6-1 with TRBJ2-7; D remains ambiguous. V dropped 5 bases and J dropped 4 bases, with 12 bases sitting between them. This CDR3 spans 13 amino acids. Per the germline V gene, CDR1 is MNHNS and CDR2 is SASEGT. The CDR3 coding sequence is TGTGCCAGCAGTCCAACCCATACTTACGAGCAGTACGTC. It encodes CASSPTHTYEQYV.

This clonotype has just a few counts. The chain recombines TRBV2 with TRBJ1-5; D not certain. Germline V gene lookup returns CDR1 SNHLY and CDR2 FYNNEI. The CDR3 is made up of 16 amino acids. V lost 3 bases and J 7 bases, leaving 19 bases between the germline ends. In DNA, the CDR3 is TGTGCCAGCAGTGACCCTTCCAGATCCGAAGGGCAGCCCCAGCATTTT. Protein sequence: CASSDPSRSEGQPQHF. The full variable domain, rest sourced from reference TRBV2 and TRBJ1-5, is EPEVTQTPSHQVTQMGQEVILRCVPISNHLYFYWYRQILGQKVEFLVSFYNNEISEKSEIFDDQFSVERPDGSNFTLKIRSTKLEDSAMYFCASSDPSRSEGQPQHFGDGTRLSIL.

This clonotype occurred a few times. The J gene is TRBJ1-2, the V gene TRBV19; D uncertain. Trimming pared 7 bases from V and 6 bases from J, leaving 12 bases between. The CDR3 is 12 amino acids. Germline V gene data show CDR1 as LNHDA and CDR2 as SQIVND (reference sequence). The CDR3 region has the DNA TGTGCCAGTACCATCGGGAGAGATGGCTACACCTTC. The encoded protein is CASTIGRDGYTF.

The chain uses TRBV2 and TRBJ1-3, with 8 bases aligning to TRBD1. J gave up 0 bases and V 7 bases, and 11 bases lay outside the gene matches. Germline CDR1 and CDR2: SNHLY and FYNNEI. This CDR3 is built from 17 residues. CDR3 DNA: TGTGCCAGCATCAGGGGACAGGCGCAAAGCTCTGGAAACACCATATATTTT. This encodes CASIRGQAQSSGNTIYF.

In its sample, this clonotype was seen once. CDR3 protein: CASSWRQGATTGELFF. CDR3 DNA: TGTGCCAGCAGCTGGAGACAGGGGGCAACCACCGGGGAGCTGTTTTTT. This chain connects TRBV28 to TRBJ2-2, with 10 nucleotides matching TRBD1. V was clipped by 6 bases and J by 4 bases; unmatched bases: 8. This CDR3 region has 16 residues. The germline gives CDR1 MDHEN, CDR2 SYDVKM.

The chain recombines TRBV6-2 or TRBV6-3 with TRBJ2-7, with a weak D call TRBD2 (5 bases). V was cut by 0 bases and J by 6 bases, with 18 bases left in between. Germline CDR1 MNHEY, CDR2 SVGEGT. CDR3 length equals 16 residues. Written as DNA, the CDR3 is TGTGCCAGCAGTTACTCCATACGCGGGCCGGGTGGCGAGCAGTACGTC. Translated: CASSYSIRGPGGEQYV.

The rearrangement joins TRBV2 to TRBJ2-1; 9 bases match TRBD2. This CDR3 contains 13 residues. With V trimmed by 10 bases and J by 4 bases, 5 bases remained unmatched. In germline, CDR1 is SNHLY, CDR2 FYNNEI. CDR3: CAKAGGPYNEQFF. The CDR3 coding sequence is TGTGCCAAAGCGGGGGGCCCATACAATGAGCAGTTCTTC.

CDR3 sequence reads: CSATDSSYEQYF. CDR3 nucleotide sequence: TGCAGTGCTACGGACAGCTCCTACGAGCAGTACTTC. The genes are TRBV20-1 and TRBJ2-7; TRBD1 might be the D (6 bases). Trimming left V 4 bases short and J 0 bases short, with 7 bases between. CDR3 length: 12 amino acids. Germline CDR1 is DFQATT and CDR2 is SNEGSKA (reference sequence).

This clonotype has more than one count but fewer than ten. V gene TRBV7-3 combines with J gene TRBJ2-5, with no clear D. Germline lookup yields CDR1 SGHTA and CDR2 FQGTGA. V was clipped by 4 bases and J by 2 bases, with 11 bases between them. There are 14 residues in the CDR3. CDR3 nucleotide sequence: TGTGCCAGCAGCTCGACCGGGCGGCAAGAGACCCAGTACTTC. Translated, it gives CASSSTGRQETQYF.

The chain couples TRBV10-3 to TRBJ2-1; D ambiguous. The V and J ends lost 6 bases and 0 bases respectively, with 6 bases between them. The CDR3 is 13 residues long. Germline V lookup: CDR1 ENHRY, CDR2 SYGVKD. CDR3 in DNA: TGTGCCATCAGCTTAGCCTCCTACAATGAGCAGTTCTTC. Its translation: CAISLASYNEQFF.

Concerning this clonotype: At one boundary the junction diverges from the germline segment, which might be a read error. J is TRBJ2-3 and V is TRBV12-3 or TRBV12-4, with D perhaps given as TRBD1 or TRBD2 (5 bases each). The CDR3 runs 13 residues. This CDR3 reads CASSLAPMGDAAF. The CDR3 DNA reads TGTGCCAGCAGTTTAGCGCCTATGGGGGACGCCGCTTTT.

The sample holds a few counts of this clonotype. V is TRBV28 and J is TRBJ1-2; tentatively, D is TRBD1 (6 bases). The CDR3 is 17 residues long. The germline gives CDR1 MDHEN, CDR2 SYDVKM. Trimming stripped 2 bases from V and 2 bases from J, with 18 bases between. Written as DNA, the CDR3 is TGTGCCAGCAGTTTACGTCCAGGGGCTAACGTAAACTATGGCTACACCTTC. Translated: CASSLRPGANVNYGYTF.

This clonotype was picked up many times. The chain employs TRBV7-3 and TRBJ2-5; 11 nucleotides align to TRBD2. Germline CDR1 reads SGHTA; CDR2 reads FQGTGA. Trimming cost V 4 bases and J 4 bases; bases outside gene matches: 8. The CDR3 consists of 16 residues. CDR3 bases: TGTGCCAGCAGCTCATTGACTAGCGGGATTCGAGAGACCCAGTACTTC. Amino acids: CASSSLTSGIRETQYF.

This clonotype has just one count. The chain recombines TRBV4-1 with TRBJ1-1; D gene uncertain. The germline V and J ends were trimmed by 2 bases and 1 base, with 8 bases remaining between them. CDR1 MGHRA and CDR2 YSYEKL come from the germline V gene. The CDR3 length is 14 residues. For the CDR3, the DNA is TGCGCCAGCAGCCAAATAACTACGAACACTGAAGCTTTCTTT. Encoded protein: CASSQITTNTEAFF.

This clonotype was observed many times. V usage is TRBV12-3 or TRBV12-4 and J usage is TRBJ2-3, with 12 bases identical to TRBD2. This CDR3 is 16 amino acids long. After removal of 5 bases from V and 5 bases from J, the junction contained 8 bases not matched to a gene. CDR3 sequence: CASSGLAGGPRDTQYF. Written as DNA, the CDR3 is TGTGCCAGCAGTGGGCTAGCGGGGGGGCCGAGAGATACGCAGTATTTT.

The rearrangement links TRBV12-3 or TRBV12-4 to TRBJ1-1, with D tentatively TRBD1 (5 bases). V gave up 6 bases and J gave up 1 base, with 21 bases separating them. This CDR3 contains 17 residues. The CDR3 region has the DNA TGTGCCAGCAGCTTCAGGGCCCGGCTCAGCACGAACACTGAAGCTTTCTTT. It yields the protein CASSFRARLSTNTEAFF.

This clonotype was counted a few times. The chain links TRBV6-5 to TRBJ1-1; TRBD1 is a possible D gene (5 bases). Trimming pared 2 bases from V and 3 bases from J, leaving 10 bases between. The CDR3 totals 14 residues. Germline V CDR1 and CDR2: MNHEY, SVGAGI. The CDR3 region is CASSYEGKYTEAFF. The CDR3 DNA reads as TGTGCCAGCAGTTACGAGGGGAAGTACACTGAAGCTTTCTTT.

The chain couples TRBV7-6 to TRBJ2-7; 7 bases map to TRBD1. J lost 4 bases, V lost 2 bases, and 8 bases had no gene match. Per germline, CDR1 SGHVS and CDR2 FNYEAQ. CDR3 length equals 15 residues. The CDR3 loop is CASSLRDSNLYEQYF. DNA for the CDR3: TGTGCCAGCAGCTTAAGGGACAGCAATCTGTACGAGCAGTACTTC.

With regard to this clonotype: Germline is not matched at one junction end, which may reflect a read error. The genes are TRBV7-9 and TRBJ2-2; 8 bases align to TRBD2. The CDR3 runs 17 residues. Germline V CDR1 and CDR2: SEHNR, FQNEAQ (reference sequence). The CDR3 coding sequence is TGTGCCAGCAGCTTAGGAAAAATAGCGGGGAACATCGGGGAGCTGTTTTTT. Protein product: CASSLGKIAGNIGELFF.

This clonotype has only a few counts. The chain employs TRBV10-3 and TRBJ2-1, with TRBD2 matching over 16 bases. The CDR3 has 20 amino acids. Germline loops: CDR1 ENHRY, CDR2 SYGVKD. After removal of 7 bases from V and 3 bases from J, the junction contained 15 bases not matched to a gene. The DNA of the CDR3 is TGTGCCATCACCAAAGAAGGGACTAGCGGGGGGGAGGCCGGCTACAATGAGCAGTTCTTC. This translates into CAITKEGTSGGEAGYNEQFF.

There are a few counts of this clonotype. The rearrangement links TRBV6-6 to TRBJ2-5, with 9 bases identical to TRBD2. The trim removed 2 bases at V and 5 bases at J, leaving 12 bases unmatched. From germline, CDR1 is MNHNY and CDR2 SVGAGI (reference sequence). This CDR3 is built from 17 residues. CDR3 region: CASSYSSGGQLPETQYF. CDR3 nucleotide sequence: TGTGCCAGCAGTTACAGCAGCGGGGGGCAACTACCGGAGACCCAGTACTTC.

At least ten counts were recorded for this clonotype. CDR3: CASSSGGTSGGARTDTQYF. The CDR3 bases are TGTGCCAGCAGTTCAGGAGGGACTAGCGGGGGGGCCCGGACAGATACGCAGTATTTT. The chain has TRBV12-3 or TRBV12-4 and TRBJ2-3; 16 nucleotides line up with TRBD2. The junction had 10 bases not matched to a gene; V was cut back by 4 bases and J by 3 bases. The CDR3 is 19 amino acids.

The CDR3 DNA reads as TGTGCCAGCAGCCCTAGCGGGGGGGCCTGGGAGCTGTTTTTT. This translates into CASSPSGGAWELFF. This chain joins TRBV7-2 and TRBJ2-2; TRBD2 agrees at 12 bases. CDR1 is SGHTA and CDR2 is FQGNSA in the germline V gene. Germline trimming cut 5 bases from V and 9 bases from J; bases unmatched to any gene: 4. The CDR3 length is 14 residues.

This clonotype was counted between two and nine times. The chain combines TRBV7-8 with TRBJ2-3; 10 bases are a match to TRBD2. The ends lost 1 base at V and 1 base at J; junction bases unmatched: 11. Germline loops: CDR1 SGHVS, CDR2 FQNEAQ. This CDR3 contains 19 residues. The CDR3 spells CASSLERSSSGGGTDTQYF. The CDR3, as DNA: TGTGCCAGCAGCTTAGAAAGGAGTTCTAGCGGGGGTGGCACAGATACGCAGTATTTT.